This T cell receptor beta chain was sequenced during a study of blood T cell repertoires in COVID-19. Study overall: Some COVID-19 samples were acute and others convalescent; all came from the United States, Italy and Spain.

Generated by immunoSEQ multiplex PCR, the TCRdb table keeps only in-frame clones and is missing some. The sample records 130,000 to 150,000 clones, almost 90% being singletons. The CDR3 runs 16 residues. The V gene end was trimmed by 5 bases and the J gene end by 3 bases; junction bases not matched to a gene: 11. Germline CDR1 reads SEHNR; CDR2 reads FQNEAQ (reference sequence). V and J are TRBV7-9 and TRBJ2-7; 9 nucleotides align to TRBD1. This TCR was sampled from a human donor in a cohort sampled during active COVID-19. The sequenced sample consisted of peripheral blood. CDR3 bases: TGTGCCAGCAGCCCCGCCCGGACAGGGGAGGACTACGAGCAGTACTTC. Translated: CASSPARTGEDYEQYF.